The 17 T cell receptor beta chains presented below share a single source sample, sequenced in a study of blood T cell repertoires in COVID-19. Sequenced by immunoSEQ multiplex PCR; TCRdb stores in-frame clones only, minus some. Of tens of thousands of clones in the sample, 65% to 85% were seen once. The sequenced sample was peripheral blood. The receptors come from a man aged 65 to 79 with COVID-19, enrolled during active disease.

The V and J genes are TRBV19 and TRBJ2-1, with TRBD2 as a possible D gene (5 bases). V was clipped by 3 bases and J by 1 base, with 10 bases between them. This CDR3 region has 15 residues. Per germline, CDR1 LNHDA and CDR2 SQIVND (reference sequence). CDR3 sequence reads: CASSMSGSSYNEQFF. The CDR3, as DNA: TGTGCCAGTAGTATGTCGGGGAGTTCCTACAATGAGCAGTTCTTC.

The chain combines TRBV24-1 with TRBJ2-3; 7 bases match TRBD1. Germline V gives CDR1 KGHDR, CDR2 SFDVKD. This CDR3 has 14 amino acids. J gave up 6 bases and V 5 bases, and 7 bases lay outside the gene matches. The CDR3 loop is CATSGRTGADTQYF. In nucleotides, the CDR3 is TGTGCCACCAGTGGCCGAACAGGGGCCGATACGCAGTATTTT.

J is TRBJ1-1 and V is TRBV6-6; TRBD1 matches 8 bases. This CDR3 has 16 amino acids. Germline CDR1 reads MNHNY; CDR2 reads SVGAGI (reference sequence). V gave up 2 bases and J gave up 0 bases; unmatched junction bases: 5. The CDR3 bases are TGTGCCAGCAGTTACACAGGGGGAAGGATGAACACTGAAGCTTTCTTT. Encoded protein: CASSYTGGRMNTEAFF.

This rearrangement joins TRBV19 to TRBJ2-7, with no clear D. The germline V and J ends were trimmed by 7 bases and 1 base, with 11 bases remaining between them. The CDR3 has 13 amino acids. Germline lookup yields CDR1 LNHDA and CDR2 SQIVND (reference sequence). The CDR3 DNA follows: TGTGCCAGTAACCCCGGTCCGTCCTACGAGCAGTACTTC. Translating it yields CASNPGPSYEQYF.

The table lists this clone with a count of one. This chain uses TRBV5-1 with TRBJ2-5; possible D gene TRBD1, 6 bases. The germline CDR1 and CDR2 sequences are SGHRS and YFSETQ. V dropped 2 bases and J dropped 0 bases, with 14 bases sitting between them. The CDR3 is 16 amino acids. The CDR3 is CASSFTGQMYQETQYF. The DNA of the CDR3 is TGCGCCAGCAGCTTCACAGGACAGATGTACCAAGAGACCCAGTACTTC.

V is TRBV6-5 and J is TRBJ1-6; 9 positions agree with TRBD1. This CDR3 has 16 residues. After removal of 4 bases from V and 5 bases from J, the junction contained 6 bases not matched to a gene. CDR1 and CDR2 from the germline V gene are MNHEY and SVGAGI. CDR3 protein: CASSFRRTGDNSPLHF. In nucleotides, the CDR3 is TGTGCCAGCAGTTTTCGTCGGACAGGGGATAATTCACCCCTCCACTTT.

The chain combines TRBV6-2 or TRBV6-3 with TRBJ2-4; TRBD2 agrees at 9 bases. Trimming removed 5 bases from V and 5 bases from J; junction bases left unmatched: 16. Germline-derived CDR1 and CDR2 are MNHEY and SVGEGT. CDR3 size: 18 residues. This CDR3 reads CASSVEPQSGGLQNIQYF. For the CDR3, the DNA is TGTGCCAGCAGTGTAGAGCCCCAAAGCGGGGGGCTCCAAAACATTCAGTACTTC.

This clone came up a few times. CDR3 sequence: CASSRDRDSFFRAFF. CDR3 DNA sequence: TGTGCCAGCAGCCGAGACCGGGACAGTTTTTTTAGGGCTTTCTTT. The gene calls are TRBV6-6 and TRBJ1-1; 7 positions agree with TRBD1. In germline, CDR1 is MNHNY, CDR2 SVGAGI (reference sequence). CDR3 length: 15 residues. V gave up 6 bases and J gave up 11 bases; unmatched junction bases: 18.

The rearrangement joins TRBV19 to TRBJ2-5, with 7 nucleotides matching TRBD2. The CDR3 is made up of 15 amino acids. The germline gives CDR1 LNHDA, CDR2 SQIVND (reference sequence). The trim removed 5 bases at V and 2 bases at J, leaving 8 bases unmatched. The DNA of the CDR3 is TGTGCCAGTAGTGTCCCGGGACTACCTCAAGAGACCCAGTACTTC. Amino acids: CASSVPGLPQETQYF. Filled out from reference TRBV19 and TRBJ2-5, the complete variable domain reads DGGITQSPKYLFRKEGQNVTLSCEQNLNHDAMYWYRQDPGQGLRLIYYSQIVNDFQKGDIAEGYSVSREKKESFPLTVTSAQKNPTAFYLCASSVPGLPQETQYFGPGTRLLVL.

This clone was counted ten times or more. The chain joins TRBV2 to TRBJ1-1, with 7 bases matching TRBD1. CDR3 length: 14 amino acids. V lost 4 bases to trimming and J lost 5 bases; unmatched junction nucleotides: 7. Germline V gives CDR1 SNHLY, CDR2 FYNNEI. Here the CDR3 DNA reads TGTGCCAGCAGTGTCGCAGGGGGATTGACTGAAGCTTTCTTT. As protein: CASSVAGGLTEAFF.

This sequence joins TRBV19 and TRBJ1-2, with 9 bases that match TRBD1. Germline loops: CDR1 LNHDA, CDR2 SQIVND (reference sequence). CDR3 length: 15 residues. The V gene end was trimmed by 5 bases and the J gene end by 7 bases; junction bases not matched to a gene: 11. The CDR3 region is CASSQRDRVLGGYTF. CDR3 coding DNA: TGTGCCAGTAGTCAGAGGGACAGGGTCCTTGGTGGCTACACCTTC. Full variable domain (outside the CDR3, taken from reference TRBV19 and TRBJ1-2): DGGITQSPKYLFRKEGQNVTLSCEQNLNHDAMYWYRQDPGQGLRLIYYSQIVNDFQKGDIAEGYSVSREKKESFPLTVTSAQKNPTAFYLCASSQRDRVLGGYTFGSGTRLTVV.

The chain uses TRBV9 and TRBJ1-2, with 7 bases that match TRBD1. The CDR3 is 14 amino acids. Germline V gene sequence: CDR1 SGDLS, CDR2 YYNGEE. After removal of 0 bases from V and 4 bases from J, the junction contained 3 bases not matched to a gene. CDR3 residues: CASSVGDSIYGYTF. The CDR3 DNA sequence: TGTGCCAGCAGCGTAGGGGACAGCATCTATGGCTACACCTTC. The variable domain in full, completed from reference TRBV9 and TRBJ1-2, reads DSGVTQTPKHLITATGQRVTLRCSPRSGDLSVYWYQQSLDQGLQFLIQYYNGEERAKGNILERFSAQQFPDLHSELNLSSLELGDSALYFCASSVGDSIYGYTFGSGTRLTVV.

The V gene is TRBV6-2 or TRBV6-3, the J gene TRBJ2-7; TRBD2 matches at 14 bases. J was trimmed by 4 bases and V by 2 bases; bases with no gene match: 16. The CDR3 is 20 residues long. The V gene's germline CDR1 is MNHEY and CDR2 SVGEGT. CDR3 in amino acids: CASSYATSGRALSLRYEQYF. The CDR3 DNA follows: TGTGCCAGCAGTTACGCGACTAGCGGGAGGGCCTTGAGTTTAAGGTACGAGCAGTACTTC.

This clone was found a few times. The CDR3 bases are TGTGCCAGCAGGGGGGTGGCAGGGAGGTCACCCCTCCACTTT. This codes for CASRGVAGRSPLHF. V and J are TRBV6-5 and TRBJ1-6; D possibly corresponds to TRBD1 (5 bases). V shed 6 bases and J shed 10 bases, with 16 bases lying between them. The CDR3 has 14 amino acids. Germline CDR1 MNHEY, CDR2 SVGAGI.

This chain uses TRBV10-3 with TRBJ2-7, with a tentative D call TRBD2 (5 bases). Trimming left V 3 bases short and J 3 bases short, with 12 bases between. Per germline, CDR1 ENHRY and CDR2 SYGVKD. This CDR3 contains 14 residues. The CDR3 reads CAISDRAGLYEQYF. The CDR3 coding sequence is TGTGCCATCAGTGACCGGGCCGGACTCTACGAGCAGTACTTC.

The J gene is TRBJ2-2, the V gene TRBV28; maybe TRBD1 (6 bases). Germline-derived CDR1 and CDR2 are MDHEN and SYDVKM. This CDR3 is built from 15 residues. Deletions cut 3 bases from V and 7 bases from J, with 15 bases between. As DNA, the CDR3 is TGTGCCAGCAGTTTCATGACAGGAACAGGCGGGGAGCTGTTTTTT. Protein product: CASSFMTGTGGELFF.

This clone was seen only a few times. This sequence joins TRBV14 and TRBJ2-4, with D possibly TRBD2 on 5 matching bases. Trimming cost V 1 base and J 11 bases, with 12 bases left between them. Germline V CDR1 and CDR2: SGHDN, FVKESK. This CDR3 is 13 amino acids long. The CDR3 reads CASSQGGGSLQYF. In DNA form, the CDR3 reads TGTGCCAGCAGCCAAGGTGGCGGGTCACTTCAGTACTTC.